Following are 17 T cell receptor beta chains from one sample sequenced in a study of cytomegalovirus exposure and HLA in healthy donors. The data were produced by immunoSEQ multiplex PCR, yet TCRdb's version contains in-frame clones alone and is incomplete. This sample has 55,000 to 70,000 clones, with about 91% found just once. What was sequenced was PBMCs. Receptors originate from a man between 18 and 29 years old in good health and CMV-seronegative.

This chain joins TRBV5-4 and TRBJ2-3; 11 positions agree with TRBD2. Germline CDR1 is SGHNT and CDR2 is YYREEE (reference sequence). The V gene end was trimmed by 3 bases and the J gene end by 5 bases; junction bases not matched to a gene: 8. The CDR3 contains 16 residues. In DNA form, the CDR3 reads TGTGCCAGCAGCTGGGGGCTAGCGGGAGGCGGAGATACGCAGTATTTT. Residues: CASSWGLAGGGDTQYF.

V and J are TRBV30 and TRBJ1-2; 7 nucleotides align to TRBD1. The V and J ends lost 3 bases and 4 bases, in that order; junction bases with no gene match: 11. Per the germline V gene, CDR1 is GTSNPN and CDR2 is SVGIG (reference sequence). This CDR3 comprises 15 residues. As DNA, the CDR3 is TGTGCCTGGAGCCACCGGGAGGGGGCCGGCTATGGCTACACCTTC. This sequence encodes CAWSHREGAGYGYTF.

The chain combines TRBV4-3 with TRBJ1-4; 7 bases are shared with TRBD1. V shed 4 bases and J 5 bases; nucleotides not matched to a gene: 7. Per the germline V gene, CDR1 is LGHNA and CDR2 is YSLEER. The CDR3 totals 15 residues. Here the CDR3 reads CASSRTGTENEKLFF. The CDR3 coding sequence is TGCGCCAGCAGCCGGACCGGGACAGAGAATGAAAAACTGTTTTTT.

The chain carries TRBV27 and TRBJ2-5, with D tentatively TRBD2 (5 bases). The V end was cut by 6 bases, the J end by 4 bases, with 15 bases between. CDR3 length: 14 residues. The germline CDR1 and CDR2 sequences are MNHEY and SMNVEV (reference sequence). CDR3 loop: CASRERVVPETQYF. DNA for the CDR3: TGTGCCAGCAGGGAGAGGGTCGTCCCAGAGACCCAGTACTTC.

The CDR3 is CASSPNSNEQFF. The CDR3 nucleotides are TGTGCCAGCAGCCCGAATAGCAATGAGCAGTTCTTC. The V call is TRBV6-6, the J call TRBJ2-1, with D unresolved. CDR3 length: 12 amino acids. In germline, CDR1 is MNHNY, CDR2 SVGAGI (reference sequence). The V end lost 6 bases, the J end lost 6 bases, and 9 bases lay between the germline ends.

V gene TRBV7-2 combines with J gene TRBJ2-2; tentatively, D is TRBD1 (6 bases). The CDR3 covers 16 residues. V dropped 5 bases and J dropped 7 bases, with 20 bases sitting between them. Germline assignment: CDR1 SGHTA and CDR2 FQGNSA. The CDR3 reads CASSRREGDKGGELFF. CDR3 in DNA: TGTGCCAGCAGCCGACGCGAGGGGGACAAGGGCGGGGAGCTGTTTTTT.

The chain carries TRBV12-2 and TRBJ2-1; the table's D call TRBD2 went unverified against the DNA. TRBV12-2 is shown as a pseudogene. The CDR3 sequence is 15 residues long. The CDR3 sequence: CASRVGLAGVNEQFF. The CDR3 coding sequence is TGTGCAAGTCGCGTAGGACTAGCGGGAGTCAATGAGCAGTTCTTC.

J is TRBJ2-5 and V is TRBV23-1; perhaps TRBD2 as D (6 bases). TRBV23-1 is classed as an ORF, of uncertain function. Trimming pared 3 bases from V and 0 bases from J, leaving 20 bases between. This CDR3 region has 18 residues. CDR3 DNA: TGCGCCAGCAGTCACGGCCGGCGGGACCGAACTAACCAAGAGACCCAGTACTTC. It translates to CASSHGRRDRTNQETQYF.

V and J are TRBV2 and TRBJ2-1, with TRBD1 matching over 8 bases. J was trimmed by 1 base and V by 2 bases; bases with no gene match: 1. The CDR3 sequence is 15 residues long. Germline CDR1 SNHLY, CDR2 FYNNEI. In nucleotides, the CDR3 is TGTGCCAGCAGTGAAAGACAGGGGTCCTACAATGAGCAGTTCTTC. Protein sequence: CASSERQGSYNEQFF.

This clone was observed once. The rearrangement uses TRBV25-1 and TRBJ1-1, with 7 positions matching TRBD1. The CDR3 totals 16 residues. The V gene end was trimmed by 8 bases and the J gene end by 2 bases; junction bases not matched to a gene: 14. Germline assignment: CDR1 MGHDK and CDR2 SYGVNS. DNA for the CDR3: TGTGCCAGCCAGACAGGGAATTCTTTCCTCAACACTGAAGCTTTCTTT. This codes for CASQTGNSFLNTEAFF.

The J gene is TRBJ2-7, the V gene TRBV28; the D gene is possibly TRBD2 (6 bases). Germline loops: CDR1 MDHEN, CDR2 SYDVKM. The V and J ends lost 5 bases and 5 bases respectively, with 19 bases between them. The CDR3 consists of 15 residues. The CDR3 sequence is CASSPIGMGGNEQYF. The CDR3 nucleotides are TGTGCCAGCAGTCCCATCGGGATGGGGGGAAACGAGCAGTACTTC.

This clone has only a few counts. J is TRBJ2-2 and V is TRBV18, with D tentatively TRBD1 (6 bases). This CDR3 is 15 amino acids long. Per the germline V gene, CDR1 is KGHSH and CDR2 is LQKENI. With 4 bases removed from V and 1 base from J, the gap between germline ends came to 10 bases. DNA for the CDR3: TGTGCCAGCTCACGGGACACCCGGAACACCGGGGAGCTGTTTTTT. Its protein product is CASSRDTRNTGELFF.

This clone was seen repeatedly, ten times or more. V is TRBV27 and J is TRBJ1-1; 7 bases match TRBD1. CDR3 size: 15 residues. With V trimmed by 8 bases and J by 5 bases, 14 bases remained unmatched. The germline V gene has CDR1 MNHEY and CDR2 SMNVEV (reference sequence). The CDR3 loop reads CASDRNRGVGTEAFF. The CDR3 DNA sequence: TGTGCCAGCGATAGGAACAGGGGAGTGGGGACTGAAGCTTTCTTT.

The chain is built from TRBV9 and TRBJ2-3; D possibly corresponds to TRBD2 (5 bases). CDR1 SGDLS and CDR2 YYNGEE come from the germline V gene. With 4 bases removed from V and 5 bases from J, the gap between germline ends came to 20 bases. The CDR3 has 16 amino acids. The CDR3 protein is CASSPRTRGAVDTQYF. The CDR3 DNA is TGTGCCAGCAGCCCTAGGACCCGGGGAGCGGTAGATACGCAGTATTTT.

The chain combines TRBV28 with TRBJ1-2; maybe TRBD1 (5 bases). The V gene's germline CDR1 is MDHEN and CDR2 SYDVKM. V lost 7 bases, J lost 2 bases, and 8 bases lay in between. The CDR3 consists of 12 residues. The CDR3 sequence: CASTGGNYGYTF. CDR3 nucleotides: TGTGCCAGCACCGGGGGGAACTATGGCTACACCTTC.

This clone was seen more than once but under ten times. The chain couples TRBV11-1 to TRBJ2-7; possibly TRBD1 for D (5 bases). The V and J ends lost 5 bases and 3 bases respectively, with 8 bases between them. The CDR3 is 12 residues long. Germline CDR1 reads SGHAT; CDR2 reads FQDESV (reference sequence). CDR3 protein: CASSTTVYEQYF. In DNA form, the CDR3 reads TGTGCCAGCAGCACGACAGTCTACGAGCAGTACTTC.

The J gene is TRBJ2-7, the V gene TRBV5-1; 9 bases fit TRBD1. This CDR3 contains 16 residues. CDR1 and CDR2 (germline): SGHRS, YFSETQ. The V segment lost 4 bases and the J segment 2 bases; nucleotides outside the gene matches: 10. This chain's CDR3 is CASSREYRGPPYEQYF. In DNA form, the CDR3 reads TGCGCCAGCAGCCGAGAATACAGGGGGCCCCCCTACGAGCAGTACTTC. Full variable domain (outside the CDR3, taken from reference TRBV5-1 and TRBJ2-7): KAGVTQTPRYLIKTRGQQVTLSCSPISGHRSVSWYQQTPGQGLQFLFEYFSETQRNKGNFPGRFSGRQFSNSRSEMNVSTLELGDSALYLCASSREYRGPPYEQYFGPGTRLTVT.